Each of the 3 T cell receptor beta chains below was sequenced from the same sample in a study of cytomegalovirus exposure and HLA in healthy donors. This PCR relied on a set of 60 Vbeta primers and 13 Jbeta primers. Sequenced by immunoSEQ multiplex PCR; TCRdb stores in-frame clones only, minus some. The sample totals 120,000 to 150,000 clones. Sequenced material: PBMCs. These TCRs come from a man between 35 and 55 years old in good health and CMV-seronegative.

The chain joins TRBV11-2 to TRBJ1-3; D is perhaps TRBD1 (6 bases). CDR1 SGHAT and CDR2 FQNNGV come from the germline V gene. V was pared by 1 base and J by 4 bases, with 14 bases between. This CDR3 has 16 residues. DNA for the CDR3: TGTGCCAGCAGCTTAGTGGGCAGGGGTTCCGGAAACACCATATATTTT. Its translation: CASSLVGRGSGNTIYF. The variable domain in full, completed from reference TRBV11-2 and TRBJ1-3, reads EAGVAQSPRYKIIEKRQSVAFWCNPISGHATLYWYQQILGQGPKLLIQFQNNGVVDDSQLPKDRFSAERLKGVDSTLKIQPAKLEDSAVYLCASSLVGRGSGNTIYFGEGSWLTVV.

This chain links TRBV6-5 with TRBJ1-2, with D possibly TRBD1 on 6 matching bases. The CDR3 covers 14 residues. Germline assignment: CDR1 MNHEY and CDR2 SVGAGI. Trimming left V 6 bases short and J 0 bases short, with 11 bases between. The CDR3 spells CASSRAGANYGYTF. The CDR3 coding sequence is TGTGCCAGCAGCAGGGCAGGGGCTAACTATGGCTACACCTTC.

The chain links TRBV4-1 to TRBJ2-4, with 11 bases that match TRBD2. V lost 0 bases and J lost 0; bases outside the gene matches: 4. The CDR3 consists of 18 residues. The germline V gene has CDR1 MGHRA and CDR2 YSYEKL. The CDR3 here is CASSQDSGGVLAKNIQYF. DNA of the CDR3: TGCGCCAGCAGCCAAGATAGCGGGGGGGTGTTAGCCAAAAACATTCAGTACTTC.